The rows below give T cell receptor beta chains drawn from one sample of a study of identical twins. Each CDR3 protein is one row after TCRdb ran MiXCR on the 5' RACE reads. This table holds approximately 240,000 distinct CDR3 sequences, around 15% found once. The source material was memory (CD45RO+) T cells sorted from blood. The receptor source for this set is a woman aged 18-29 years in good health. The CDR3 runs from the conserved cysteine through the conserved F or W. D genes are given only for firm matches. Part of the rows lack a size; the others show once, few, many or a class for expanded clones.

TRBJ2-6 - TRBV6-2/TRBV6-3 - CASRGRDTPRGYSGANVLTF TGTGCCAGCAGGGGCCGGGACACTCCAAGGGGATACTCTGGGGCCAACGTCCTGACTTTC
TRBJ2-3 few TRBV5-6 TRBD2 CASSLKAGARDTQYF TGTGCCAGCAGCTTGAAAGCGGGGGCTAGGGATACGCAGTATTTT
TRBJ1-6 many TRBV27 - CASSIDIFNSPLHF TGTGCCAGCAGTATAGACATTTTTAATTCACCCCTCCACTTT
TRBJ1-4 few TRBV4-3 - CASSQVGQSNEKLFF TGCGCCAGCAGCCAAGTAGGGCAGAGTAATGAAAAACTGTTTTTT
TRBJ1-1 few TRBV29-1 TRBD1 CSVEDTNRGREAFF TGCAGCGTTGAAGATACTAACAGGGGGCGAGAGGCTTTCTTT
TRBJ2-1 few TRBV20-1 TRBD2 CSARAGGRGNEQFF TGCAGTGCTAGAGCGGGAGGCCGGGGCAATGAGCAGTTCTTC
TRBJ1-1 many TRBV5-1 TRBD1 CASSLAQGADTEAFF TGCGCCAGCAGCTTGGCCCAGGGGGCGGACACTGAAGCTTTCTTT
TRBJ2-5 - TRBV20-1 - CSARFQHQETQYF TGCAGTGCCAGATTTCAGCACCAAGAGACCCAGTACTTC
TRBJ2-7 - TRBV12-3/TRBV12-4 - CASSPSPTYEQYF TGTGCCAGCAGTCCCTCTCCTACCTACGAGCAGTACTTC
TRBJ2-4 - TRBV2 TRBD2 CASRAGGPKNIQYF TGTGCCAGCCGGGCGGGAGGCCCTAAAAACATTCAGTACTTC
TRBJ2-1 few TRBV20-1 - CSARALLRRGNEQFF TGCAGTGCTAGAGCGCTCCTCCGAAGGGGCAATGAGCAGTTCTTC
TRBJ2-3 - TRBV7-2 TRBD2 CASSPPGLAGTDTQYF TGTGCCAGCAGCCCTCCGGGGCTAGCGGGCACAGATACGCAGTATTTT
TRBJ1-6 - TRBV4-2 - CASSQLLSPLHF TGTGCCAGCAGCCAATTGCTTTCACCCCTCCACTTT
TRBJ1-6 - TRBV15 TRBD1 CATRPDRDSPLHF TGTGCCACCAGACCCGACAGGGATTCACCCCTCCACTTT
TRBJ2-4 few TRBV30 TRBD1 CAWQTGVGNIQYF TGTGCCTGGCAGACAGGGGTCGGGAACATTCAGTACTTC
TRBJ2-3 few TRBV4-3 - CASSSHARGPTDTQYF TGCGCCAGCAGCTCCCACGCGAGGGGACCCACAGATACGCAGTATTTT
TRBJ2-2 - TRBV3-1 TRBD2 CASGLAAGELFF TGTGCCAGCGGCCTAGCGGCTGGGGAGCTGTTTTTT
TRBJ2-7 many TRBV20-1 - CSARDQYGTLRHEQYF TGCAGTGCTAGAGATCAGTATGGGACCCTACGCCACGAGCAGTACTTC
TRBJ2-1 once TRBV6-5 TRBD2 CASSFGLAGIDEQFF TGTGCCAGCAGTTTTGGACTAGCGGGAATCGATGAGCAGTTCTTC
TRBJ2-7 few TRBV5-1 - CASSLQGGNYEQYF TGCGCCAGCAGCTTGCAAGGAGGGAACTACGAGCAGTACTTC
TRBJ2-1 few TRBV20-1 - CSARWHASYNEQFF TGCAGTGCTAGATGGCACGCCTCCTACAATGAGCAGTTCTTC
TRBJ1-2 many TRBV6-5 - CASSYSRQTVNGYTF TGTGCCAGCAGTTACTCGAGACAGACGGTGAATGGCTACACCTTC
TRBJ2-7 few TRBV12-3/TRBV12-4 - CASSFAKGQGSSYEQYF TGTGCCAGCAGTTTCGCTAAGGGGCAGGGTAGCTCCTACGAGCAGTACTTC
TRBJ2-7 few TRBV5-1 - CASSVSGTITYEQYF TGCGCCAGCAGCGTGTCCGGGACAATAACCTACGAGCAGTACTTC
TRBJ2-5 - TRBV11-2 TRBD2 CASSLGLAGGTETQYF TGTGCCAGCAGCCTGGGACTAGCGGGGGGGACAGAGACCCAGTACTTC
TRBJ2-1 - TRBV10-3 TRBD2 CAINSGEANEQFF TGTGCCATCAATAGCGGGGAGGCCAATGAGCAGTTCTTC
TRBJ2-1 many TRBV12-3/TRBV12-4 TRBD2 CASSTTSGGFNEQFF TGTGCCAGCAGCACAACTAGCGGGGGGTTCAATGAGCAGTTCTTC
TRBJ1-6 few TRBV7-9 - CASSLDPQASNSPLHF TGTGCCAGCAGCTTAGACCCCCAGGCGTCTAATTCACCCCTCCACTTT
TRBJ1-5 - TRBV6-2/TRBV6-3 - CASSTRWTSLDQPQHF TGTGCCAGCAGTACTCGATGGACCTCTCTCGACCAGCCCCAGCATTTT
TRBJ2-1 - TRBV20-1 - CSASRDLYNEQFF TGCAGTGCTTCCCGAGACCTGTACAATGAGCAGTTCTTC
TRBJ2-1 many TRBV3-1 - CASSHKYNEQFF TGTGCCAGCAGCCACAAATACAATGAGCAGTTCTTC
TRBJ2-7 few TRBV12-3/TRBV12-4 TRBD1 CASSLGTGHYEQYF TGTGCCAGCAGTTTAGGGACAGGGCATTACGAGCAGTACTTC
TRBJ1-2 - TRBV7-2 - CASHPGEPNYGYTF TGTGCCAGCCACCCGGGGGAGCCTAACTATGGCTACACCTTC
TRBJ2-2 - TRBV11-2 - CASTKGRNGPGELFF TGTGCCAGCACCAAGGGGCGGAACGGCCCCGGGGAGCTGTTTTTT
TRBJ2-2 few TRBV10-1 - CASSESAAGAGELFF TGCGCCAGCAGTGAGTCGGCGGCAGGGGCCGGGGAGCTGTTTTTT
TRBJ2-5 - TRBV20-1 TRBD2 CSAFKLAGGSETQYF TGCAGTGCTTTTAAACTAGCGGGGGGGTCGGAGACCCAGTACTTC
TRBJ2-1 - TRBV20-1 - CSASRQVNYNEQFF TGCAGTGCTAGTAGGCAGGTGAACTACAATGAGCAGTTCTTC
TRBJ1-4 - TRBV16 TRBD1 CASTWTGLRDEKLFF TGTGCCAGCACCTGGACAGGGTTAAGGGATGAAAAACTGTTTTTT
TRBJ2-3 - TRBV28 TRBD2 CASSSSRGLAGTDTQYF TGTGCCAGCAGCAGCTCTCGGGGACTAGCAGGCACAGATACGCAGTATTTT
TRBJ2-3 - TRBV20-1 - CSYLGGEGTDTQYF TGCAGCTATCTTGGAGGAGAAGGGACAGATACGCAGTATTTT
TRBJ1-3 - TRBV18 - CASSPTAGLGNTIYF TGTGCCAGCTCACCTACAGCCGGGTTGGGAAACACCATATATTTT
TRBJ1-2 - TRBV3-1 - CASGDEQRYGYTF TGTGCCAGCGGTGATGAACAGAGATATGGCTACACCTTC
TRBJ1-5 few TRBV6-2/TRBV6-3 - CASSYISGINQPQHF TGTGCCAGCAGTTACATCTCAGGGATCAATCAGCCCCAGCATTTT
TRBJ2-1 many TRBV7-9 - CASSPHKDPLEQFF TGTGCCAGCAGCCCCCATAAGGACCCTCTCGAGCAGTTCTTC
TRBJ2-1 many TRBV29-1 TRBD2 CSAAGGTWNEQFF TGCAGCGCTGCGGGGGGCACGTGGAATGAGCAGTTCTTC
TRBJ2-5 many TRBV25-1 TRBD1 CASSPQRDSNQETQYF TGTGCCAGCAGTCCCCAACGGGACAGCAACCAAGAGACCCAGTACTTC
TRBJ2-2 many TRBV5-1 TRBD1 CATSVQGASRTGELFF TGCGCCACCAGTGTACAGGGGGCGTCAAGGACCGGGGAGCTGTTTTTT
TRBJ2-1 few TRBV2 - CASRIIGVNEQFF TGTGCCAGCAGGATTATAGGGGTTAATGAGCAGTTCTTC
TRBJ2-6 - TRBV5-1 TRBD2 CASTGGDSGANVLTF TGCGCCAGCACCGGGGGGGACTCTGGGGCCAACGTCCTGACTTTC
TRBJ1-6 many TRBV7-8 TRBD1 CASSPQGGNSPLHF TGTGCCAGCAGCCCACAGGGGGGCAATTCACCCCTCCACTTT
TRBJ2-5 - TRBV20-1 TRBD2 CCAREVSSGRGETQYF TGCTGTGCTAGAGAAGTGTCTAGCGGGAGAGGAGAGACCCAGTACTTC
TRBJ2-5 few TRBV12-3/TRBV12-4 TRBD2 CASSVELAGAETQYF TGTGCCAGCAGTGTAGAACTAGCGGGAGCTGAGACCCAGTACTTC
TRBJ1-2 many TRBV7-2 TRBD1 CASSPDRGYGYTF TGTGCCAGCAGCCCAGACAGGGGCTATGGCTACACCTTC
TRBJ2-2 few TRBV7-2 - CASSRTTSYTGELFF TGTGCCAGCAGCCGAACCACTAGTTACACCGGGGAGCTGTTTTTT
TRBJ1-4 - TRBV11-3 - CASSAGGSTNEKLFF TGTGCCAGCAGCGCGGGGGGATCAACTAATGAAAAACTGTTTTTT
TRBJ2-5 - TRBV7-9 TRBD2 CASSPGLAGGSETQYF TGTGCCAGCAGCCCGGGACTAGCGGGAGGAAGTGAGACCCAGTACTTC
TRBJ2-7 few TRBV5-6 - CASSGVGSYEQYF TGTGCCAGCAGCGGGGTGGGATCCTACGAGCAGTACTTC
TRBJ1-1 few TRBV6-1 - CASIPSRTMNTEAFF TGTGCCAGCATTCCTTCCCGGACAATGAACACTGAAGCTTTCTTT
TRBJ2-5 many TRBV10-3 TRBD2 CAVSRLQGLAGDPLETQYF TGTGCCGTGTCCCGACTACAGGGACTAGCGGGAGACCCTTTGGAGACCCAGTACTTC
TRBJ2-7 - TRBV6-2/TRBV6-3 - CASSRTTNPYEQYF TGTGCCAGTAGCAGAACGACGAATCCCTACGAGCAGTACTTC